Listed here is a single T cell receptor (beta chain). The antigen is unknown. From its re-call of the 5' RACE reads, TCRdb lists each CDR3 protein once, without DNA. This table holds hundreds of thousands of distinct CDR3 sequences. The CDR3 has 14 residues. This sample stems from a study of monozygotic twins with inflammatory bowel disease. Study observations and caveats: Especially where disease activity was present, IBD patients had fewer clonotypes in common with others than healthy twins did.

This clonotype was sampled from a human donor with ulcerative colitis or Crohn's disease, or a healthy co-twin of an affected twin (not recorded which). What was sequenced was blood. The genes are TRBV12-3 or TRBV12-4 and TRBJ2-3; TCRdb reports TRBD1, a call that lacks DNA to check it against. The CDR3 sequence is CASRLAGGRDTQYF.